The clone carrying this TCR beta chain was recorded a few times. This sample was taken from a study of T-cell reconstitution after alpha-beta-depleted transplantation in children. The length of the CDR3 is 14 residues. Per the germline V gene, CDR1 is SGHKS and CDR2 is YYEKEE (reference sequence). The trim removed 4 bases at V and 9 bases at J, leaving 8 bases unmatched. Library preparation (for TCRbeta) was performed with unique molecular identifiers. MiXCR, applied by TCRdb to the PCR reads, yields one record per CDR3 protein. The data contain hundreds of thousands of distinct CDR3 sequences, 9.9% of them singletons.

The input for sequencing was PBMCs from the stem cell graft donor, taken from the stem cell graft. The chain uses TRBV5-5 and TRBJ2-2; 8 bases agree with TRBD1. This receptor was obtained from a human donor who donated a stem cell graft to a child with SCID. The CDR3 DNA follows: TGTGCCAGCAGCGCCGGACAGGGAGGCCGGGAGCTGTTTTTT. Amino acids: CASSAGQGGRELFF.